This is a list of T cell receptor beta chains from one sample in a study of cytomegalovirus exposure and HLA in healthy donors. Sequencing was performed with immunoSEQ multiplex PCR; in TCRdb, only in-frame clones are kept and a portion is missing. The data show 250,000 to 350,000 clones, approximately 86% seen once. Sequenced material: PBMCs. Receptors were obtained from a man in his thirties or forties in good health and CMV-seronegative. The CDR3 runs from the conserved cysteine through the conserved F or W. D genes are given only for firm matches. Rows may omit the clone size; those that give it use once, few, many or a size class.

len: 13; v_gene: TRBV5-4; abundance: NA; d_gene: NA; j_gene: TRBJ2-7; CDR3aa: CASSLDNFYEQYF; CDR3nt: TGTGCCAGCAGCTTGGACAATTTCTACGAGCAGTACTTC
len: 16; v_gene: TRBV11-3; abundance: NA; d_gene: NA; j_gene: TRBJ2-3; CDR3aa: CASSERSGGLADTQYF; CDR3nt: TGTGCCAGCAGCGAGAGGTCGGGGGGCCTCGCAGATACGCAGTATTTT
len: 14; v_gene: TRBV10-3; abundance: NA; d_gene: TRBD2; j_gene: TRBJ2-5; CDR3aa: CAIRGGVLSETQYF; CDR3nt: TGTGCCATCAGGGGGGGGGTTTTATCCGAGACCCAGTACTTC
len: 18; v_gene: TRBV19; abundance: NA; d_gene: TRBD1; j_gene: TRBJ1-2; CDR3aa: CASSPPDWGGTGRYGYTF; CDR3nt: TGTGCCAGTAGTCCACCCGACTGGGGTGGGACAGGACGCTATGGCTACACCTTC
len: 14; v_gene: TRBV10-3; abundance: NA; d_gene: NA; j_gene: TRBJ2-3; CDR3aa: CATSALVETDTQYF; CDR3nt: TGTGCCACCTCGGCACTAGTGGAGACAGATACGCAGTATTTT
len: 14; v_gene: TRBV7-9; abundance: once; d_gene: NA; j_gene: TRBJ1-2; CDR3aa: CASSLVGLQYGYTF; CDR3nt: TGTGCCAGCAGCTTAGTTGGGCTCCAGTATGGCTACACCTTC
len: 14; v_gene: TRBV27; abundance: NA; d_gene: TRBD1; j_gene: TRBJ2-7; CDR3aa: CASSSGQGGGEQYF; CDR3nt: TGTGCCAGCAGTTCGGGACAGGGAGGGGGCGAGCAGTACTTC
len: 16; v_gene: TRBV5-6; abundance: NA; d_gene: TRBD2; j_gene: TRBJ2-2; CDR3aa: CASSLGSGVNTGELFF; CDR3nt: TGTGCCAGCAGCTTGGGCAGCGGGGTGAACACCGGGGAGCTGTTTTTT
len: 16; v_gene: TRBV7-2; abundance: NA; d_gene: TRBD1; j_gene: TRBJ1-1; CDR3aa: CASSLRGTGLVTEAFF; CDR3nt: TGTGCCAGCAGCTTACGTGGGACAGGGTTGGTCACTGAAGCTTTCTTT
len: 15; v_gene: TRBV11-1; abundance: NA; d_gene: TRBD1; j_gene: TRBJ2-3; CDR3aa: CASSLQGARTDTQYF; CDR3nt: TGTGCCAGCAGCCTTCAGGGGGCGCGCACAGATACGCAGTATTTT
len: 14; v_gene: TRBV5-1; abundance: NA; d_gene: TRBD1; j_gene: TRBJ1-2; CDR3aa: CASSVGQGAVGYTF; CDR3nt: TGCGCCAGCAGCGTCGGACAGGGGGCGGTTGGCTACACCTTC
len: 15; v_gene: TRBV29-1; abundance: NA; d_gene: TRBD1; j_gene: TRBJ1-1; CDR3aa: CSARDRGQRNTEAFF; CDR3nt: TGCAGCGCAAGGGACAGGGGGCAAAGGAACACTGAAGCTTTCTTT
len: 13; v_gene: TRBV7-8; abundance: once; d_gene: NA; j_gene: TRBJ1-1; CDR3aa: CASSSGERTEAFF; CDR3nt: TGTGCCAGCAGCTCAGGGGAGAGGACTGAAGCTTTCTTT
len: 13; v_gene: TRBV30; abundance: NA; d_gene: NA; j_gene: TRBJ2-7; CDR3aa: CALEAWSSYEQYF; CDR3nt: TGTGCCCTGGAAGCCTGGAGCTCCTACGAGCAGTACTTC
len: 16; v_gene: TRBV10-3; abundance: NA; d_gene: NA; j_gene: TRBJ1-2; CDR3aa: CAISEPGGADFYGYTF; CDR3nt: TGTGCCATCAGTGAGCCGGGGGGGGCGGATTTTTATGGCTACACCTTC
len: 14; v_gene: TRBV5-8; abundance: NA; d_gene: TRBD1; j_gene: TRBJ1-5; CDR3aa: CASSRGQGRLPQHF; CDR3nt: TGTGCCAGCAGCCGAGGACAGGGGAGATTGCCCCAGCATTTT
len: 14; v_gene: TRBV29-1; abundance: NA; d_gene: NA; j_gene: TRBJ2-2; CDR3aa: CSVVPGGNTGELFF; CDR3nt: TGCAGCGTTGTCCCCGGGGGGAACACCGGGGAGCTGTTTTTT
len: 12; v_gene: TRBV7-9; abundance: NA; d_gene: NA; j_gene: TRBJ1-2; CDR3aa: CASSLGLYGYTF; CDR3nt: TGTGCCAGCAGCTTAGGACTCTATGGCTACACCTTC
len: 15; v_gene: TRBV6-5; abundance: NA; d_gene: TRBD1; j_gene: TRBJ1-6; CDR3aa: CASSYGSGGESPLHF; CDR3nt: TGTGCCAGCAGTTACGGCTCAGGGGGCGAATCACCCCTCCACTTT
len: 11; v_gene: TRBV9; abundance: few; d_gene: TRBD1; j_gene: TRBJ2-7; CDR3aa: CASSGDRALNF; CDR3nt: TGTGCCAGCAGCGGGGACAGGGCGTTGAACTTC
len: 17; v_gene: TRBV6-1; abundance: NA; d_gene: NA; j_gene: TRBJ1-1; CDR3aa: CASSGSGGDGSGTEAFF; CDR3nt: TGTGCCAGCAGTGGGTCTGGCGGGGACGGGAGTGGCACTGAAGCTTTCTTT
len: 14; v_gene: TRBV5-6; abundance: NA; d_gene: TRBD1; j_gene: TRBJ2-1; CDR3aa: CASSYQQGANEQFF; CDR3nt: TGTGCCAGCAGCTATCAACAGGGGGCTAATGAGCAGTTCTTC
len: 15; v_gene: TRBV19; abundance: NA; d_gene: NA; j_gene: TRBJ2-7; CDR3aa: CASSTRNSPAYEQYF; CDR3nt: TGTGCCAGTAGTACCCGCAACTCTCCCGCCTACGAGCAGTACTTC
len: 16; v_gene: TRBV2; abundance: NA; d_gene: NA; j_gene: TRBJ2-2; CDR3aa: CASKAPQGSNTGELFF; CDR3nt: TGTGCCAGCAAGGCCCCACAGGGTTCGAACACCGGGGAGCTGTTTTTT
len: 12; v_gene: TRBV19; abundance: NA; d_gene: NA; j_gene: TRBJ1-5; CDR3aa: CASSTLNQPQHF; CDR3nt: TGTGCCAGTAGTACCCTAAATCAGCCCCAGCATTTT
len: 17; v_gene: TRBV4-3; abundance: NA; d_gene: TRBD2; j_gene: TRBJ2-5; CDR3aa: CASSQEVLAGNQETQYF; CDR3nt: TGCGCCAGCAGCCAAGAGGTCCTAGCGGGGAACCAAGAGACCCAGTACTTC
len: 16; v_gene: TRBV19; abundance: NA; d_gene: NA; j_gene: TRBJ2-7; CDR3aa: CASSILASGAAYEQYF; CDR3nt: TGTGCCAGTAGTATACTGGCTTCAGGGGCGGCCTACGAGCAGTACTTC
len: 14; v_gene: TRBV5-8; abundance: NA; d_gene: TRBD1; j_gene: TRBJ1-2; CDR3aa: CASSYGQGYYGYTF; CDR3nt: TGTGCCAGCAGCTACGGACAGGGATACTATGGCTACACCTTC
len: 15; v_gene: TRBV4-1; abundance: NA; d_gene: NA; j_gene: TRBJ1-3; CDR3aa: CASSAPGVSGNTIYF; CDR3nt: TGCGCCAGCAGCGCACCAGGGGTCTCTGGAAACACCATATATTTT
len: 14; v_gene: TRBV13; abundance: NA; d_gene: NA; j_gene: TRBJ2-1; CDR3aa: CASSLGGAAGEQFF; CDR3nt: TGTGCCAGCAGCTTAGGGGGGGCCGCCGGTGAGCAGTTCTTC
len: 17; v_gene: TRBV5-6; abundance: NA; d_gene: NA; j_gene: TRBJ2-4; CDR3aa: CASSLVMEDAYKNIQYF; CDR3nt: TGTGCCAGCAGCTTGGTTATGGAGGACGCGTACAAAAACATTCAGTACTTC
len: 16; v_gene: TRBV4-1; abundance: NA; d_gene: TRBD2; j_gene: TRBJ2-7; CDR3aa: CASSQDPGLAGVEQYF; CDR3nt: TGCGCCAGCAGCCAAGATCCTGGACTAGCGGGGGTCGAGCAGTACTTC
len: 17; v_gene: TRBV7-2; abundance: NA; d_gene: TRBD1; j_gene: TRBJ2-3; CDR3aa: CASSLVPGQGASDTQYF; CDR3nt: TGTGCCAGCAGCTTAGTTCCGGGACAGGGGGCGTCGGATACGCAGTATTTT
len: 12; v_gene: TRBV19; abundance: NA; d_gene: NA; j_gene: TRBJ2-1; CDR3aa: CASSTGRNEQFF; CDR3nt: TGTGCCAGTAGTACAGGGCGAAATGAGCAGTTCTTC
len: 14; v_gene: TRBV10-1; abundance: NA; d_gene: NA; j_gene: TRBJ1-6; CDR3aa: CASSEFPTDSPLHF; CDR3nt: TGCGCCAGCAGTGAGTTCCCCACGGATTCACCCCTCCACTTT
len: 15; v_gene: TRBV5-1; abundance: NA; d_gene: NA; j_gene: TRBJ1-2; CDR3aa: CASSSEEGSDYGYTF; CDR3nt: TGCGCCAGCAGCTCCGAGGAGGGGAGCGACTATGGCTACACCTTC
len: 11; v_gene: TRBV6-5; abundance: NA; d_gene: NA; j_gene: TRBJ2-7; CDR3aa: CASRSGYEQYF; CDR3nt: TGTGCCAGCAGGAGCGGATACGAGCAGTACTTC
len: 16; v_gene: TRBV7-9; abundance: NA; d_gene: NA; j_gene: TRBJ1-5; CDR3aa: CASSHPADTSNQPQHF; CDR3nt: TGTGCCAGCAGCCACCCCGCAGACACTAGCAATCAGCCCCAGCATTTT
len: 15; v_gene: TRBV18; abundance: NA; d_gene: NA; j_gene: TRBJ1-1; CDR3aa: CASSKVGQQNTEAFF; CDR3nt: TGTGCCAGCTCCAAGGTTGGGCAGCAGAACACTGAAGCTTTCTTT
len: 16; v_gene: TRBV18; abundance: NA; d_gene: NA; j_gene: TRBJ2-3; CDR3aa: CASSPLEGISTDTQYF; CDR3nt: TGTGCCAGCTCACCCCTGGAGGGTATTAGCACAGATACGCAGTATTTT
len: 15; v_gene: TRBV18; abundance: NA; d_gene: TRBD2; j_gene: TRBJ2-3; CDR3aa: CASQRTSGGADTQYF; CDR3nt: TGTGCCAGCCAAAGGACTAGCGGGGGAGCAGATACGCAGTATTTT
len: 14; v_gene: TRBV9; abundance: NA; d_gene: TRBD2; j_gene: TRBJ2-5; CDR3aa: CASSPAGVMETQYF; CDR3nt: TGTGCCAGCAGTCCCGCGGGGGTCATGGAGACCCAGTACTTC
len: 11; v_gene: TRBV10-1; abundance: NA; d_gene: NA; j_gene: TRBJ1-6; CDR3aa: CASSELSPLHF; CDR3nt: TGCGCCAGCAGTGAGCTCTCACCCCTCCACTTT